This T cell receptor beta chain was profiled in a study of vaccination and CD4 T cells after COVID-19. About the study: After nasal swab PCR-confirmed SARS-CoV-2, under 10 convalescents had mild disease and one severe. Recovered patients in the cohort numbered six men and four women, two of them Hispanic. With a range of 35 to 161, the median interval from diagnosis to drawing post-COVID samples was around 93 days. Study outcomes and limitations: A nonsignificant rise from roughly 22 to 38 was seen in the median number of SARS-CoV-2-reactive clonotypes.

Treatment of the sample: 10-day PBMC culture with coronavirus spike peptide pools or control peptides (ViraFEST assay). To note about this clonotype: What it recognizes is unknown.

An Oncomine TCR Beta short-read assay was used to sequence the DNA from cultured CD4+ T cells. TCRdb passed the PCR reads through MiXCR, listing each CDR3 protein once. The sample includes tens of thousands of distinct CDR3 sequences, approximately 45% seen only once; the top ten take around 2.9%. This TCR came from a human donor who had recovered from COVID-19. Source: CD4+ T cells from blood, cultured in vitro, taken after SARS-CoV-2 vaccination.

The CDR3 sequence: CASSIGGTVSEAFF. CDR3 sequence (DNA): TGTGCCAGTAGTATCGGAGGGACAGTGAGTGAAGCTTTCTTT. This sequence joins TRBV19 and TRBJ1-1, with 7 bases identical to TRBD1. The ends lost 3 bases at V and 7 bases at J; junction bases unmatched: 8. This CDR3 comprises 14 residues. Per the germline V gene, CDR1 is LNHDA and CDR2 is SQIVND (reference sequence).